The following is a T cell receptor (beta chain) sequence with its context. This sample is part of a study of shared clonotypes between healthy human individuals. There are 11 residues in the CDR3. CDR1 is MDHEN, CDR2 SYDVKM, per germline. V lost 5 bases and J lost 7, with 8 bases in between. Repertoires were generated with immunoSEQ multiplex PCR, while TCRdb's copy carries only in-frame clones and drops some. Of under 1,900,000 clones in the sample, around 98.5% are singletons; the top ten hold 0.36%. Input material: naive CD4+ T cells sorted from blood. Subset meaning: CD45RA+ positively selected. This clonotype was sampled from a man younger than 45 in good health. The chain uses TRBV28 and TRBJ1-2; D is unclear. This CDR3 reads CASSASVGYTF. The CDR3 DNA reads TGTGCCAGCAGTGCCTCCGTTGGCTACACCTTC.